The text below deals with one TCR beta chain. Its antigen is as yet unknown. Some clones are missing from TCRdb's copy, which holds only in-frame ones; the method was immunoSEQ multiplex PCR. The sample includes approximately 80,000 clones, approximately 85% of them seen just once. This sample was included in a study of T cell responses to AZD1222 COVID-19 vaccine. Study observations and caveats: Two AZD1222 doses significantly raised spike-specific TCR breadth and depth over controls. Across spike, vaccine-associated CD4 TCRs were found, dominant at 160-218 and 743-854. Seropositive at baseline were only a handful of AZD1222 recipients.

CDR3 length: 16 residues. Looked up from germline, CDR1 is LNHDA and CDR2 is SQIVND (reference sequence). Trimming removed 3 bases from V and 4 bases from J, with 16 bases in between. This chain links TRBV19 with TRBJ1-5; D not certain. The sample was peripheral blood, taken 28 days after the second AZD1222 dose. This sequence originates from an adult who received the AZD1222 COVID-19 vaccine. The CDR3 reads CASSISDLIKNQPQHF. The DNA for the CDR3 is TGTGCCAGTAGTATCTCTGACCTAATCAAGAATCAGCCCCAGCATTTT. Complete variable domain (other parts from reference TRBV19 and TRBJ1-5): DGGITQSPKYLFRKEGQNVTLSCEQNLNHDAMYWYRQDPGQGLRLIYYSQIVNDFQKGDIAEGYSVSREKKESFPLTVTSAQKNPTAFYLCASSISDLIKNQPQHFGDGTRLSIL.